The 23 T cell receptor beta chains given below trace back to one sample, sequenced in a study of cytomegalovirus exposure and HLA in healthy donors. A multiplex PCR was run with 60 Vbeta primers and 13 Jbeta primers. Sequencing used immunoSEQ multiplex PCR; TCRdb keeps in-frame clones, though not all of them. The repertoire holds some 140,000 clones, with more than 75% as singletons. Sequenced input: PBMCs. The receptors here all came from a man aged 30 to 45 in good health and CMV-seronegative.

This chain links TRBV18 with TRBJ2-7; D not certain. Germline CDR1 KGHSH, CDR2 LQKENI. Between the trimmed V and J ends, which lost 3 bases and 0 bases, there was a span of 3 bases. The CDR3 runs 12 residues. The CDR3 DNA reads TGTGCCAGCTCACCGAGCTCCTACGAGCAGTACTTC. Its translation: CASSPSSYEQYF.

The chain joins TRBV28 to TRBJ1-2; 7 bases align to TRBD1. The CDR3 is 17 residues long. V dropped 4 bases and J dropped 2; count of bases not matched to a gene: 13. In germline, CDR1 is MDHEN, CDR2 SYDVKM. In DNA, the CDR3 is TGTGCCAGCAGTTCACCAATACAGGGGATTACCAACTATGGCTACACCTTC. Protein sequence: CASSSPIQGITNYGYTF.

The V call is TRBV19, the J call TRBJ2-2; 8 bases agree with TRBD1. There are 15 residues in the CDR3. Germline V gene sequence: CDR1 LNHDA, CDR2 SQIVND (reference sequence). Germline trimming cut 4 bases from V and 3 bases from J; bases unmatched to any gene: 4. In DNA, the CDR3 is TGTGCCAGTAGTAGGGGGACAGGAGACACCGGGGAGCTGTTTTTT. Its translation: CASSRGTGDTGELFF. Filled out from reference TRBV19 and TRBJ2-2, the complete variable domain reads DGGITQSPKYLFRKEGQNVTLSCEQNLNHDAMYWYRQDPGQGLRLIYYSQIVNDFQKGDIAEGYSVSREKKESFPLTVTSAQKNPTAFYLCASSRGTGDTGELFFGEGSRLTVL.

The chain is built from TRBV30 and TRBJ2-5, with 10 nucleotides matching TRBD2. The length of the CDR3 is 13 residues. Per the germline V gene, CDR1 is GTSNPN and CDR2 is SVGIG (reference sequence). V shed 4 bases, J shed 5 bases, and the junction held 4 bases outside the gene matches. The CDR3 sequence: CAWTLAGLETQYF. CDR3 nucleotide sequence: TGTGCCTGGACACTAGCGGGACTGGAGACCCAGTACTTC.

This clone came up once. The gene calls are TRBV14 and TRBJ1-1; possibly TRBD1 for D (5 bases). Germline V gene sequence: CDR1 SGHDN, CDR2 FVKESK. This CDR3 has 18 residues. V was clipped by 0 bases and J by 4 bases, with 21 bases between them. The CDR3: CASSQERGGRAFSTEAFF. CDR3 sequence (DNA): TGTGCCAGCAGCCAAGAGAGGGGCGGGAGGGCCTTCTCCACTGAAGCTTTCTTT.

V usage is TRBV19 and J usage is TRBJ2-2; weak D call: TRBD2 (6 bases). CDR1 is LNHDA, CDR2 SQIVND, per germline (reference sequence). The CDR3 has 15 residues. Trimming removed 6 bases at V and 6 bases at J, with 17 bases between. CDR3: CASRGLWGYSGELFF. The CDR3 nucleotides are TGTGCCAGTAGGGGACTCTGGGGGTACTCCGGGGAGCTGTTTTTT.

The V gene is TRBV29-1, the J gene TRBJ2-1, with 13 bases matching TRBD2. V dropped 6 bases and J dropped 9; count of bases not matched to a gene: 11. The CDR3 is 15 residues long. Per germline, CDR1 SQVTM and CDR2 ANQGSEA. CDR3 bases: TGCAGCGTGACGCGCGGACTAGCGGGAGAAGGTGAGCAGTTCTTC. Its translation: CSVTRGLAGEGEQFF.

The V and J genes are TRBV4-2 and TRBJ1-2, with a possible D match to TRBD1 (5 bases). The CDR3 length is 16 residues. Germline CDR1 is LGHNA and CDR2 is YNFKEQ. Trimming shortened V by 0 bases and J by 3 bases, and 14 bases separated the two germline ends. The CDR3 region is CASSQDMGRVDYGYTF. For the CDR3, the DNA is TGTGCCAGCAGCCAAGATATGGGCAGGGTGGACTATGGCTACACCTTC.

V is TRBV30 and J is TRBJ1-2, with 7 bases matching TRBD1. Per the germline V gene, CDR1 is GTSNPN and CDR2 is SVGIG (reference sequence). V was clipped by 5 bases and J by 4 bases; unmatched bases: 19. The CDR3 has 17 residues. The CDR3 DNA reads as TGTGCCTGGCTTCCGCCTTGGACAGGCGGATTAATCTATGGCTACACCTTC. Amino acids: CAWLPPWTGGLIYGYTF.

The chain has TRBV7-2 and TRBJ2-5; possible D gene TRBD1, 6 bases. Trimming took 4 bases from V and 5 from J, leaving 11 bases between them. CDR1 and CDR2 (germline): SGHTA, FQGNSA. The CDR3 contains 13 residues. CDR3 sequence: CASSSQGRETQYF. The CDR3, as DNA: TGTGCCAGCAGCTCACAGGGCCGGGAGACCCAGTACTTC.

The genes are TRBV2 and TRBJ2-1; D is undetermined. Trimming left V 6 bases short and J 0 bases short, with 9 bases between. The CDR3 sequence is 14 residues long. Germline values: CDR1 SNHLY, CDR2 FYNNEI. CDR3 nucleotide sequence: TGTGCCAGCAGCGACTCTAGCTCCTACAATGAGCAGTTCTTC. Translated, it gives CASSDSSSYNEQFF.

This clone was observed a handful of times. The chain is built from TRBV6-6 and TRBJ1-1; TRBD1 agrees at 7 bases. This CDR3 contains 12 residues. V was clipped by 7 bases and J by 8 bases; unmatched bases: 7. Germline CDR1 is MNHNY and CDR2 is SVGAGI (reference sequence). The CDR3 DNA reads as TGTGCCAGCAACATCAGGGGGGCAGAAGCTTTCTTT. It is translated as CASNIRGAEAFF.

The rearrangement links TRBV30 to TRBJ1-1, with unresolved D. Germline CDR1 GTSNPN, CDR2 SVGIG (reference sequence). This CDR3 is built from 13 residues. Trimming removed 1 base at V and 8 bases at J, with 14 bases between. In DNA form, the CDR3 reads TGTGCCTGGAGTGGAGGCGGGTATAGAGAAGCTTTCTTT. This translates into CAWSGGGYREAFF.

This rearrangement joins TRBV9 to TRBJ2-7, with a possible D match to TRBD2 (6 bases). This CDR3 is 14 amino acids long. V was trimmed by 4 bases and J by 2 bases, leaving 13 bases between them. Germline values: CDR1 SGDLS, CDR2 YYNGEE. This chain's CDR3 is CASSPSTSTYEQYF. In nucleotides, the CDR3 is TGTGCCAGCAGCCCTTCGACTAGTACCTACGAGCAGTACTTC.

The chain links TRBV15 to TRBJ2-1; 7 nucleotides align to TRBD1. The V gene end was trimmed by 0 bases and the J gene end by 7 bases; junction bases not matched to a gene: 6. This CDR3 is 15 amino acids long. Germline V gene lookup returns CDR1 LNHNV and CDR2 YYDKDF (reference sequence). The CDR3 DNA follows: TGTGCCACCAGCAGAGATAGGACAGGTCCGAATGAGCAGTTCTTC. It encodes CATSRDRTGPNEQFF.

The chain couples TRBV5-1 to TRBJ1-1; the D is unclear. Germline CDR1 reads SGHRS; CDR2 reads YFSETQ. The V end lost 5 bases, the J end lost 2 bases, and 13 bases lay between the germline ends. The CDR3 extends over 14 amino acids. The CDR3 reads CASRDLEKNTEAFF. The CDR3 nucleotides read TGCGCCAGCAGAGATTTGGAGAAAAACACTGAAGCTTTCTTT.

The chain carries TRBV18 and TRBJ2-1; 8 positions match TRBD2. The junction had 8 bases not matched to a gene; V was cut back by 6 bases and J by 7 bases. The germline V gene has CDR1 KGHSH and CDR2 LQKENI. The CDR3 runs 14 residues. The DNA of the CDR3 is TGTGCCAGCTCGCCCGACTTAGCGGGGAATGAGCAGTTCTTC. It yields the protein CASSPDLAGNEQFF.

The chain couples TRBV10-3 to TRBJ1-3; D is ambiguous. V lost 3 bases, J lost 0 bases, and 6 bases lay in between. This CDR3 region has 14 residues. Germline V lookup: CDR1 ENHRY, CDR2 SYGVKD. The CDR3 bases are TGTGCCATCAGTGAAGCGGTCTCTGGAAACACCATATATTTT. This codes for CAISEAVSGNTIYF.

The gene calls are TRBV5-1 and TRBJ2-7; TRBD2 matches 9 bases. Losses at the gene ends were 0 bases for V and 7 bases for J; bases not matched to a gene: 8. Germline V gene lookup returns CDR1 SGHRS and CDR2 YFSETQ. This CDR3 has 15 amino acids. CDR3 DNA sequence: TGCGCCAGCAGCTTGGTGGCGGGAGGGCCGGGGGAGCAGTACTTC. Its protein product is CASSLVAGGPGEQYF.

The chain uses TRBV19 and TRBJ1-1, with 7 bases lining up with TRBD1. The CDR3 spans 14 residues. The trim removed 5 bases at V and 4 bases at J, leaving 7 bases unmatched. CDR1 and CDR2 from the germline V gene are LNHDA and SQIVND (reference sequence). DNA of the CDR3: TGTGCCAGTAGTTCTGAGGGGGCGAGCACTGAAGCTTTCTTT. The encoded protein is CASSSEGASTEAFF.

This chain uses TRBV28 with TRBJ2-1; 8 bases align to TRBD1. Germline CDR1 is MDHEN and CDR2 is SYDVKM. The CDR3 totals 12 residues. V trimming: 4 bases; J trimming: 8 bases; junction bases outside the gene matches: 1. The CDR3 DNA follows: TGTGCCAGCAGTTCAGGGGGCGATGAGCAGTTCTTC. Translated, it gives CASSSGGDEQFF.

The gene calls are TRBV30 and TRBJ1-1, with D perhaps TRBD1 (6 bases). The germline gives CDR1 GTSNPN, CDR2 SVGIG (reference sequence). The CDR3 is made up of 15 amino acids. V was clipped by 7 bases and J by 4 bases, with 22 bases between them. The CDR3 nucleotides are TGTGCCTTTGGAACAGGGAGCCAGTGGGGCACTGAAGCTTTCTTT. Translated, it gives CAFGTGSQWGTEAFF.

The CDR3 region is CASSLRKQGWAYEQFF. Here the CDR3 DNA reads TGTGCCAGCAGTTTGAGAAAACAGGGTTGGGCCTATGAGCAGTTCTTC. The chain couples TRBV28 to TRBJ2-1; the D gene is possibly TRBD1 (6 bases). V shed 3 bases and J shed 8 bases, with 20 bases lying between them. The CDR3 has 16 residues. Germline-derived CDR1 and CDR2 are MDHEN and SYDVKM. The full variable domain, completed using reference TRBV28 and TRBJ2-1, is DVKVTQSSRYLVKRTGEKVFLECVQDMDHENMFWYRQDPGLGLRLIYFSYDVKMKEKGDIPEGYSVSREKKERFSLILESASTNQTSMYLCASSLRKQGWAYEQFFGPGTRLTVL.